This T cell receptor (beta chain) was sequenced during a study of somatic mutations in cytotoxic T cells in rheumatoid arthritis (dated by TCRdb to 2016 to 2017). Background on the whole study: Right after diagnosis and prior to the start of any treatment, about 33 ml EDTA of peripheral blood was drawn from patients. Some T-cell populations stained with V beta antibodies were sorted by flow on a FACSAria II or Sony SH800 to nearly 100% purity, with sorted V beta1+ cells additionally subjected to TCRB sequencing. Patient and control groups had essentially identical median ages. A total of 65 rheumatoid arthritis patients and over 15 healthy controls underwent TCRB deep sequencing. To characterize clonality, the study used TCRB deep sequencing while asking whether somatic mutations are carried by expanded CD8+ T-cell clones in newly diagnosed, untreated rheumatoid arthritis. The paper as a whole reports these results and caveats: The slight underrepresentation of TRBV07 in patients was not corrected for multiple comparisons. The antigen targets of the expanded CD8+ clones were unknown, and absence from virus-specific databases did not rule out viral specificity. Healthy controls showed no age-related increase in CD8+ clonality, whereas patients did (Spearman r ~ 0.49). The largest CD8+ clone made up more than 20% of CD8+ cells in about an eighth of the roughly 60 patients, and blood and synovial fluid shared several identical CD8+ TCRB sequences. There was no significant difference in CD8+ T-cell clonality between rheumatoid arthritis patients and age-matched healthy controls.

CDR3 length: 17 amino acids, cysteine to phenylalanine. Only the CDR3 region is kept as DNA, spanning 51 bases read in frame from base 1. The V and J ends are trimmed by 3 bases and 4 bases, leaving 22 bases between them. The CDR1 and CDR2 encoded by the germline V gene (reference sequence) are SGHNT and YYREEE. CD4+ and CD8+ cells were isolated by positive magnetic bead selection on an AutoMACS, and purity was checked by flow cytometry. Initial screening for clonal expansions relied on flow cytometry with a TCR V beta antibody panel, after which sorted CD8+ fractions underwent TCRB deep sequencing for characterization. Isolation of peripheral blood mononuclear cells was done through Ficoll-Paque PLUS density gradient separation. DNA was extracted from CD4-enriched, CD8-enriched or PBMC samples with Nucleospin Tissue or Tissue XS kits and quantified with a Qubit 2.0 fluorometer. In regard to this clone: Its recognized antigen is unknown. Per-nucleotide qualities are absent, and no much larger clonotype sits a single base away.

The immunoSEQ assay was applied to genomic DNA for TCRB CDR3 sequencing. Regarding the original processing steps: Only a few patient CD8+ clones larger than 1% matched published virus-specific TCRB sequences when compared against them. The analyses included only productive TCRB rearrangements. Clonality was calculated as a Shannon entropy-based productive clonality index, and a clone was defined by a unique TCRB CDR3 sequence. The template counts of each clone relative to the total templates per sample were used to calculate repertoire overlap between two samples. V-gene usage from TCRB sequencing and V-gene usage measured by flow cytometry were correlated (Spearman r of 0.6 to 0.7). The table was pulled from immuneACCESS by TCRdb, which kept in-frame rearrangements only. Such tables lose some clones; where checked, under half of the loss comes from unresolved V genes, and the rest has no known cause. V, J and clone size are taken as reported in that table, and D and trimming were inferred from the DNA itself. The sample profile shows 20,000 to 25,000 clones; just under 80% of them were found once. The ten biggest clones cover roughly 12% of the sample.

This TCR came from an adult with rheumatoid arthritis. The sequenced material came from CD8+ T cells sorted from blood. The chain couples TRBV5-4 to TRBJ1-1; TRBD1 could be the D gene, as 6 bases match. The DNA reads as follows: TGTGCCAGCAGCTCACTTTATGCGGGGGGCTTCGGCACTGAAGCTTTCTTT. This translates into CASSSLYAGGFGTEAFF.